This T cell receptor (beta chain) originates from a study of blood T cell repertoires in COVID-19. CDR1 is LGHNT, CDR2 FRNRAP, per germline. The CDR3 contains 19 residues. Trimming at V came to 0 bases and at J to 0 bases, leaving 8 bases not matched to a gene. Original methodology: It was from reference gene primer amplification that nucleated cell counts were estimated. Assay used: immunoSEQ multiplex PCR; TCRdb lists only in-frame clones, some missing. The V and J calls and clone size are taken from that table; D and trimming were inferred from the DNA. The data contain around 83,000 clones, 85% to 90% of them singletons.

Sequencing was done on a sample of peripheral blood. The chain is built from TRBV12-5 and TRBJ1-5, with 10 bases identical to TRBD1. This receptor was identified in a man at least 80 years old with active or convalescent COVID-19. This CDR3 is CASGLVPDRGYYSNQPQHF. CDR3 in DNA: TGTGCTAGTGGTTTGGTACCGGACAGGGGGTATTATAGCAATCAGCCCCAGCATTTT.